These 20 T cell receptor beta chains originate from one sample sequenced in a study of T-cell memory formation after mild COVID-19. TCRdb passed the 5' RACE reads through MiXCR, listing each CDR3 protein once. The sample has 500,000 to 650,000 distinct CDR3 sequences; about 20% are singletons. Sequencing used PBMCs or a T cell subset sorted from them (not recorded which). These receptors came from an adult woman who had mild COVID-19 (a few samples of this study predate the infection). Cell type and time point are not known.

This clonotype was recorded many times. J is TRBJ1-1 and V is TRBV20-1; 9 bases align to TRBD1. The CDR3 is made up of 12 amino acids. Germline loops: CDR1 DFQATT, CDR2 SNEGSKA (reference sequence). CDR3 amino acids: CRGQGGPGEAFF. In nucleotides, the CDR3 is TGCAGGGGACAGGGAGGCCCCGGTGAAGCTTTCTTT.

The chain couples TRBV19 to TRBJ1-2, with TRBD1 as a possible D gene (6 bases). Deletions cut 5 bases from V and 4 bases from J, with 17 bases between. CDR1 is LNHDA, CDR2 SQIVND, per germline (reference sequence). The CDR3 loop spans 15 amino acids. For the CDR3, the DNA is TGTGCCAGTAGTTCACGACAGGCGTCGGGCTATGGCTACACCTTC. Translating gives CASSSRQASGYGYTF.

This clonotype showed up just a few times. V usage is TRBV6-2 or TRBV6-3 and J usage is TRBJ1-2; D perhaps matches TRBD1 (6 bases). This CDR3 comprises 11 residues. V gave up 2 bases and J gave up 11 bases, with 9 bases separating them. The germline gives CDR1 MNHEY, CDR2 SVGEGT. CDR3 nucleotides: TGTGCCAGCAGTTACAGGGACAAGTACACCTTC. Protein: CASSYRDKYTF.

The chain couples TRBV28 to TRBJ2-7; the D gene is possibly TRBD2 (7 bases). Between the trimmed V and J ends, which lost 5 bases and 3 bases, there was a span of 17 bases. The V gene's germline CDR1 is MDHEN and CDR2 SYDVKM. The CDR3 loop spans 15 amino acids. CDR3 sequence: CASSAWRGLNYEQYF. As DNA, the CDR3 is TGTGCCAGCAGTGCGTGGCGGGGGCTTAACTACGAGCAGTACTTC.

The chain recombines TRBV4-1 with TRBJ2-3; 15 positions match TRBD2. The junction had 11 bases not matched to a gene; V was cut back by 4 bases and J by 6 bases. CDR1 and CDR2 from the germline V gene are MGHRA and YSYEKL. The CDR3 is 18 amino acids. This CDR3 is CASSRGLAGGRRDDTQYF. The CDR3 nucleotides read TGCGCCAGCAGCCGAGGACTAGCGGGAGGGCGGAGGGACGATACGCAGTATTTT.

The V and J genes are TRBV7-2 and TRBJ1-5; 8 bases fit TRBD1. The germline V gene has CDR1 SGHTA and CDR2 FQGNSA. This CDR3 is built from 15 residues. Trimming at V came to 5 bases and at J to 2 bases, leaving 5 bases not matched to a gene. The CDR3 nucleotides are TGTGCCAGCAGCGGACCGGGACAGGGCAATCAGCCCCAGCATTTT. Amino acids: CASSGPGQGNQPQHF.

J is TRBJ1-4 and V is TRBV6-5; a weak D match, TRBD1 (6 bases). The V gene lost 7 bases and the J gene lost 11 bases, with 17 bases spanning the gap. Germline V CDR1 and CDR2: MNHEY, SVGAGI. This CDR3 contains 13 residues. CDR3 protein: CASTMGQGQKLFF. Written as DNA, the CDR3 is TGTGCCAGCACCATGGGTCAGGGGCAGAAACTGTTTTTT.

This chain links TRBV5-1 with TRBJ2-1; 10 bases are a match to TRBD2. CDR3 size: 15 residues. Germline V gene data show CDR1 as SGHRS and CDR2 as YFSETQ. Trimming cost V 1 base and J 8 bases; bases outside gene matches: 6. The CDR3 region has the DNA TGCGCCAGCAGCTTGACGGCTAGCGGGGGCGATGAGCAGTTCTTC. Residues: CASSLTASGGDEQFF.

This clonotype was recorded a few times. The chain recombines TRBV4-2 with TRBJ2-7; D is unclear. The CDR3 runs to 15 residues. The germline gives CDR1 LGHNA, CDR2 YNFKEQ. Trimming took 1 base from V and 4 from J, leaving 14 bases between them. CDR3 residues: CASSQVADGRYEQYF. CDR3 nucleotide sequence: TGTGCCAGCAGCCAAGTGGCGGACGGACGTTACGAGCAGTACTTC.

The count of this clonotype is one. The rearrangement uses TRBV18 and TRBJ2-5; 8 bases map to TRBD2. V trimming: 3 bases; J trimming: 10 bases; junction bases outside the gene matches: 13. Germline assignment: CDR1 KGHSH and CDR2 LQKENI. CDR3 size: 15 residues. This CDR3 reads CASSPSGLAGVRQYF. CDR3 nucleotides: TGTGCCAGCTCACCCTCGGGTCTAGCGGGTGTTCGCCAGTACTTC.

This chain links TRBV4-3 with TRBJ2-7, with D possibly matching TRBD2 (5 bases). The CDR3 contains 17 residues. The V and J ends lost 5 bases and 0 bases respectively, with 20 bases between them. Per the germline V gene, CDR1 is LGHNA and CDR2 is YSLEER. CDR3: CASSWGSVEDGSYEQYF. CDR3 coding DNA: TGCGCCAGCAGCTGGGGTTCGGTGGAGGATGGCTCCTACGAGCAGTACTTC.

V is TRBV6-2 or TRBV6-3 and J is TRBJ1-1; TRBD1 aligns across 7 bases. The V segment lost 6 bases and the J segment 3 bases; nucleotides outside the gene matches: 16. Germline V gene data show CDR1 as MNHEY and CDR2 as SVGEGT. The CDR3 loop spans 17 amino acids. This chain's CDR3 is CASSPGGSGGVDTEAFF. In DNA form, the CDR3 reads TGTGCCAGCAGCCCCGGAGGGTCAGGGGGGGTGGACACTGAAGCTTTCTTT.

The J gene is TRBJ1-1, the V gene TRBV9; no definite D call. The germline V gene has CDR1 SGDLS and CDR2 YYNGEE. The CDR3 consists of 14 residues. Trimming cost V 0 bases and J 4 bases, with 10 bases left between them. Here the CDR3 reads CASSVVYRATEAFF. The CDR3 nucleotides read TGTGCCAGCAGCGTAGTTTATCGGGCCACTGAAGCTTTCTTT.

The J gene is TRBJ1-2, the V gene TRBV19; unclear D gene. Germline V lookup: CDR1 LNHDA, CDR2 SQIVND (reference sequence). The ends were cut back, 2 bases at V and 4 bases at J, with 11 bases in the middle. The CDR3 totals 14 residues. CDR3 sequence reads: CASSISRSGYGYTF. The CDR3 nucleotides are TGTGCCAGTAGTATAAGTAGAAGCGGCTATGGCTACACCTTC.

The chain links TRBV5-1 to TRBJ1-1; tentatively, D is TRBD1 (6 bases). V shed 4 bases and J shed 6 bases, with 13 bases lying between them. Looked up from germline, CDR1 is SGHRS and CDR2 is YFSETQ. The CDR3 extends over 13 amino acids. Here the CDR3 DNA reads TGCGCCAGCAGCAAGGGGAGGGGGGCTGAAGCTTTCTTT. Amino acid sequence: CASSKGRGAEAFF.

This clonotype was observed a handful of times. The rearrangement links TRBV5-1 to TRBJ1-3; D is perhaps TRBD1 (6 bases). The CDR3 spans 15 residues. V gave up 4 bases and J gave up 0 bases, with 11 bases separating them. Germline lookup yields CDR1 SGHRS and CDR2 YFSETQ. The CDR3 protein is CASSPEGGSGNTIYF. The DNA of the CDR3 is TGCGCCAGCAGCCCAGAGGGGGGCTCTGGAAACACCATATATTTT.

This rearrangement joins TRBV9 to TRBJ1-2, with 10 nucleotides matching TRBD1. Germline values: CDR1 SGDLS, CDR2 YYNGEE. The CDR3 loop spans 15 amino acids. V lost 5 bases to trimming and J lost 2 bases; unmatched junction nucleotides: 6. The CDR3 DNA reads TGTGCCAGCAGTTATGGACAGGGGGGGAACTATGGCTACACCTTC. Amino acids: CASSYGQGGNYGYTF. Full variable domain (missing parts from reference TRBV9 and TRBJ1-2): DSGVTQTPKHLITATGQRVTLRCSPRSGDLSVYWYQQSLDQGLQFLIQYYNGEERAKGNILERFSAQQFPDLHSELNLSSLELGDSALYFCASSYGQGGNYGYTFGSGTRLTVV.

CDR3 region: CAIRTEAYEQYF. DNA of the CDR3: TGTGCCATCCGGACTGAAGCCTACGAGCAGTACTTC. The V gene is TRBV10-3, the J gene TRBJ2-7; tentative D call: TRBD2 (5 bases). V was pared by 8 bases and J by 2 bases, with 10 bases between. Looked up from germline, CDR1 is ENHRY and CDR2 is SYGVKD. This CDR3 region has 12 residues.

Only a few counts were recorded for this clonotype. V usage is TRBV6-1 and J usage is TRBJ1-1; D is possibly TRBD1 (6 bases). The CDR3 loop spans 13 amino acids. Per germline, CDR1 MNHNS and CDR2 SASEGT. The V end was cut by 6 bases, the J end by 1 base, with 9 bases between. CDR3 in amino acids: CASRGRGNTEAFF. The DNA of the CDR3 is TGTGCCAGCAGAGGCAGGGGGAACACTGAAGCTTTCTTT.

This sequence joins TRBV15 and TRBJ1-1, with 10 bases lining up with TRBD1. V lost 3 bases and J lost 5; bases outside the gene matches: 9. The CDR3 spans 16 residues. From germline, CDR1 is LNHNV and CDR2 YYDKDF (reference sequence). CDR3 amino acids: CATSSLGTGAGTEAFF. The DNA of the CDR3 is TGTGCCACCAGCAGCTTGGGGACAGGGGCGGGAACTGAAGCTTTCTTT.